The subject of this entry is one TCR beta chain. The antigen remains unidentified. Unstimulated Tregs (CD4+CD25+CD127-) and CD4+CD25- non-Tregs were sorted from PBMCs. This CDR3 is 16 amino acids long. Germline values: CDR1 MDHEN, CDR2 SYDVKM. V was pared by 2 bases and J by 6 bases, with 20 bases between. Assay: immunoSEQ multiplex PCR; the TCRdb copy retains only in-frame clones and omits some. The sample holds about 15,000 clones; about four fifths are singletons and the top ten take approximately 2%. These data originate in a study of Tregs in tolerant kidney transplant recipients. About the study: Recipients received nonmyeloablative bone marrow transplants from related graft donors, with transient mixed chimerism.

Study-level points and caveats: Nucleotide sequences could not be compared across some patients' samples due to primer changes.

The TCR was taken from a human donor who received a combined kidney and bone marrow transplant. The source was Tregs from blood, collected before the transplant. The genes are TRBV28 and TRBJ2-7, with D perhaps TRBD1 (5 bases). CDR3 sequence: CASSLVQVRGPGEQYF. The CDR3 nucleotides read TGTGCCAGCAGTTTAGTACAGGTGCGCGGTCCGGGCGAGCAGTACTTC.